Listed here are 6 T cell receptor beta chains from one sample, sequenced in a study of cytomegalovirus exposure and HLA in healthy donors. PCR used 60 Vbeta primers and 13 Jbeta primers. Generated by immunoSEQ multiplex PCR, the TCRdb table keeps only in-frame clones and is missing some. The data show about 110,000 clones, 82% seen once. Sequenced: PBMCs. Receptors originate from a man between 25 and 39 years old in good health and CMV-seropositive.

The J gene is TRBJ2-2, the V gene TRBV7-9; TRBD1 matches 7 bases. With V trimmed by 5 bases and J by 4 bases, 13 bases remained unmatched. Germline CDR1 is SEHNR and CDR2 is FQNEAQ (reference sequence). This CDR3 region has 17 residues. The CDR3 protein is CASSPNPRGGPTGELFF. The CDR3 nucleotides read TGTGCCAGCAGCCCGAACCCTAGAGGGGGCCCCACCGGGGAGCTGTTTTTT.

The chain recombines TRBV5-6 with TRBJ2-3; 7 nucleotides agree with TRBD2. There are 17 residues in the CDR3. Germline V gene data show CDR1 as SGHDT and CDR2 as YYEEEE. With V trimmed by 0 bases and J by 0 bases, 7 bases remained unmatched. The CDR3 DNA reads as TGTGCCAGCAGCTTGGCGCAGGGAGCGGGGAGCACAGATACGCAGTATTTT. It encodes CASSLAQGAGSTDTQYF.

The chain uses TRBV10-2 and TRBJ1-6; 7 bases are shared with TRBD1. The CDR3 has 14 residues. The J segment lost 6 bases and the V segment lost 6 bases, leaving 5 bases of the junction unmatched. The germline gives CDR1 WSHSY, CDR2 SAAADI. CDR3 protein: CASRPGQTNSPLHF. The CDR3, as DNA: TGCGCCAGCAGACCGGGACAGACTAATTCACCCCTCCACTTT.

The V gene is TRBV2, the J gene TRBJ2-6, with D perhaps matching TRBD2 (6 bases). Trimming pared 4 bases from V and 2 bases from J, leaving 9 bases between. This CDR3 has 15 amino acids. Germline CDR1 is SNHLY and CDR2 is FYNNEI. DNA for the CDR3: TGTGCCAGCAGTGCACCGGGAGCTGGGGCCAACGTCCTGACTTTC. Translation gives CASSAPGAGANVLTF.

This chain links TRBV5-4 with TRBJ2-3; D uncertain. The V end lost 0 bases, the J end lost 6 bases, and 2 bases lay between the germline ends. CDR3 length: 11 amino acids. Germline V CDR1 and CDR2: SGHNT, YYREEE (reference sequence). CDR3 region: CASSLADTQYF. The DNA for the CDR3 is TGTGCCAGCAGCTTGGCTGATACGCAGTATTTT.

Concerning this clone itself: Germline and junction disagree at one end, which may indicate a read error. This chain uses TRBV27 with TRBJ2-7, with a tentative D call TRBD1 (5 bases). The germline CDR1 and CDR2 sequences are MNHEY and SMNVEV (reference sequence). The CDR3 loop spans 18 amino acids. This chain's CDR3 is CAGSLRQGLDEKPYEQYF. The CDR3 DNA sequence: TGTGCCGGCAGTTTACGGCAGGGCCTTGACGAAAAACCCTACGAGCAGTACTTC.